The text below deals with one T cell receptor beta chain. The data stem from a study of memory CD4+ T cells and cytomegalovirus serostatus. Single viable CD3+CD4+CD8-CD45RO+ cells were sorted as the memory CD4+ T cells. This table comes from immunoSEQ multiplex PCR, and its TCRdb copy is limited to in-frame clones, with some not included. The data show about 58,000 clones, roughly 84% seen once. The CDR3 covers 15 residues. Germline V gene data show CDR1 as GTSNPN and CDR2 as SVGIG (reference sequence). Trimming shortened V by 0 bases and J by 0 bases, and 9 bases separated the two germline ends. This receptor was obtained from an adult in good health and CMV-seronegative. Some clones in this sample may be carry-over from other donors' samples. The chain joins TRBV30 to TRBJ2-1; no clear D. Sample: memory CD4+ T cells from blood. The CDR3 loop is CAWSVLSSSYNEQFF. CDR3 nucleotide sequence: TGTGCCTGGAGTGTACTAAGTAGCTCCTACAATGAGCAGTTCTTC.